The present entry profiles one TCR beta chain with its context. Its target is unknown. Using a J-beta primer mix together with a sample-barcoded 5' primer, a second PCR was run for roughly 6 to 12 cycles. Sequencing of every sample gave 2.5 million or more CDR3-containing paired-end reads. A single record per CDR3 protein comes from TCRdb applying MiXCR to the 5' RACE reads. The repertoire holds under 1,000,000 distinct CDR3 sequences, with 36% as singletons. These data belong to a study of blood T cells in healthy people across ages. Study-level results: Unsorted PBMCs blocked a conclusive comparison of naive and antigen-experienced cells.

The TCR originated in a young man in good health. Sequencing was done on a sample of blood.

CDR3 coding DNA: TGTGCCAGCAGCCCAACCCGGGCAGGTGGGCTCAATGAAGCTTTCTTT. Translating gives CASSPTRAGGLNEAFF. This chain uses TRBV7-2 with TRBJ1-1; D is unresolved. The CDR3 totals 16 residues. With 5 bases removed from V and 7 bases from J, the gap between germline ends came to 23 bases. CDR1 is SGHTA, CDR2 FQGNSA, per germline.